The next 29 T cell receptor beta chains were all read from a single sample in a study of early T cells in non-severe SARS-CoV-2 infection. TCRdb ran MiXCR on the 5' RACE reads and lists one entry per CDR3 protein. The table lists about 60,000 distinct CDR3 sequences, less than 10% of them singletons. Material for sequencing was whole blood. These receptors were collected from an adult who was a healthcare worker with PCR-confirmed SARS-CoV-2 infection or an uninfected control (not recorded which).

The chain joins TRBV4-1 to TRBJ1-1; D is unclear. Trimming left V 1 base short and J 0 bases short, with 12 bases between. Germline V gene sequence: CDR1 MGHRA, CDR2 YSYEKL. The CDR3 length is 16 residues. CDR3 sequence (DNA): TGCGCCAGCAGCCAAGTTCCCTCCCGAATGAACACTGAAGCTTTCTTT. This sequence encodes CASSQVPSRMNTEAFF.

This chain links TRBV19 with TRBJ2-2; D unclear. The V gene's germline CDR1 is LNHDA and CDR2 SQIVND (reference sequence). Trimming stripped 7 bases from V and 1 base from J, with 13 bases between. The CDR3 loop spans 15 amino acids. Here the CDR3 reads CASKSRRLNTGELFF. In DNA form, the CDR3 reads TGTGCCAGTAAGAGCAGAAGATTGAACACCGGGGAGCTGTTTTTT.

Concerning this clonotype itself: At one of its ends the junction is not consistent with the germline gene, which may arise from a read error. The DNA for the CDR3 is TGCAGCGTTGGAGGGGTCGGCATCGGCACAGATATGCAGTATTTT. Amino acid sequence: CSVGGVGIGTDMQYF. The chain employs TRBV29-1 and TRBJ2-3; tentatively, D is TRBD1 or TRBD2 (5 bases each). Germline lookup yields CDR1 SQVTM and CDR2 ANQGSEA. This CDR3 has 15 amino acids.

This clonotype has more than one count but fewer than ten. The CDR3 sequence is CASSLGGLGNEQFF. The CDR3 DNA reads TGTGCCAGCAGTCTCGGCGGGCTCGGCAATGAGCAGTTCTTC. V usage is TRBV6-4 and J usage is TRBJ2-1; maybe TRBD2 (5 bases). Germline V gene sequence: CDR1 MRHNA, CDR2 SNTAGT. CDR3 size: 14 residues. Between the trimmed V and J ends, which lost 5 bases and 6 bases, there was a span of 14 bases.

Concerning this clonotype: At one end, the junction sequence differs from germline, possibly due to a read error. The chain combines TRBV20-1 with TRBJ2-3; 7 bases are shared with TRBD1. The CDR3 runs to 14 residues. The V gene's germline CDR1 is DFQATT and CDR2 SNEGSKA (reference sequence). In DNA, the CDR3 is TGCAGTGCCAGAGGGGGCTTCTTCACAGATACGCAGTATTTT. Translating it yields CSARGGFFTDTQYF.

The chain recombines TRBV5-8 with TRBJ1-4, with D perhaps matching TRBD1 (5 bases). Germline CDR1 reads SGHTS; CDR2 reads YDEGEE. Between the trimmed V and J ends, which lost 4 bases and 6 bases, there was a span of 16 bases. This CDR3 is 15 amino acids long. The CDR3 bases are TGTGCCAGCAGCCAAGGGACGGCCCGAGATGAAAAACTGTTTTTT. Translated, it gives CASSQGTARDEKLFF.

In the case of this clonotype: At one end, the junction sequence differs from germline, possibly due to a read error. The chain carries TRBV4-2 and TRBJ2-5; 8 bases match TRBD1. Germline V gene lookup returns CDR1 LGHNA and CDR2 YNFKEQ. This CDR3 comprises 17 residues. Written as DNA, the CDR3 is TGTGCCGGCAGCCAAGACGCCGCAGGGGGCCTGTGGGAGACCCAGTACTTC. Translation: CAGSQDAAGGLWETQYF.

This chain joins TRBV12-3 or TRBV12-4 and TRBJ1-6; a weak D match, TRBD1 (6 bases). The CDR3 covers 14 residues. V lost 3 bases and J lost 7, with 10 bases in between. CDR3: CASSFQGTNSPLHF. DNA for the CDR3: TGTGCCAGCAGTTTCCAGGGGACAAATTCACCCCTCCACTTT.

This clonotype has a handful of counts. The genes are TRBV3-1 and TRBJ2-1; 8 bases line up with TRBD2. The V segment lost 1 base and the J segment 3 bases; nucleotides outside the gene matches: 2. Germline lookup yields CDR1 LGHDT and CDR2 YNNKEL (reference sequence). CDR3 length: 15 residues. The CDR3 bases are TGTGCCAGCAGCCAAGTAAGCGGGGGCTACAATGAGCAGTTCTTC. Its protein product is CASSQVSGGYNEQFF.

The rearrangement links TRBV5-1 to TRBJ2-3; TRBD2 agrees at 11 bases. Germline-derived CDR1 and CDR2 are SGHRS and YFSETQ. CDR3 length: 17 amino acids. V was pared by 2 bases and J by 1 base, with 6 bases of the junction left unmatched. The CDR3 DNA is TGCGCCAGCAGCTTTGCAATACTAGCGGGAGGCACAGATACGCAGTATTTT. Its protein is CASSFAILAGGTDTQYF.

In regard to this clonotype: This sequence may be a read error, since a much larger clone differs from it by one base. This chain connects TRBV11-2 to TRBJ2-5; 9 bases fit TRBD2. The germline V gene has CDR1 SGHAT and CDR2 FQNNGV. The CDR3 is made up of 16 amino acids. V gave up 1 base and J gave up 12 bases; unmatched junction bases: 15. CDR3 bases: TGTGCCAGCAGCTTAGTGCGACGACTAGCGGAGGGACGCAAGTACTTC. This encodes CASSLVRRLAEGRKYF.

This clonotype was detected ten times or more. This chain joins TRBV28 and TRBJ2-7; unclear D gene. Between the trimmed V and J ends, which lost 2 bases and 2 bases, there was a span of 10 bases. The CDR3 extends over 14 amino acids. Looked up from germline, CDR1 is MDHEN and CDR2 is SYDVKM. CDR3 DNA: TGTGCCAGCAGTTTAATATCTAGGCCCTACGAGCAGTACGTC. Its protein product is CASSLISRPYEQYV.

Only a few counts were recorded for this clonotype. This CDR3 reads CRAGVGYQETQYF. For the CDR3, the DNA is TGCAGGGCCGGCGTAGGATACCAAGAGACCCAGTACTTC. The chain employs TRBV20-1 and TRBJ2-5; no clear D gene. Germline CDR1 is DFQATT and CDR2 is SNEGSKA (reference sequence). The CDR3 is made up of 13 amino acids.

This clonotype was detected once. The chain carries TRBV12-3 or TRBV12-4 and TRBJ2-1; perhaps D is TRBD1 or TRBD2 (5 bases each). The CDR3 contains 13 residues. Between the trimmed V and J ends, which lost 5 bases and 14 bases, there was a span of 19 bases. This chain's CDR3 is CASSLRDGSSKFF. CDR3 nucleotide sequence: TGTGCCAGCAGTCTCAGGGACGGCTCCAGTAAGTTCTTC.

This clonotype was recorded a few times. This CDR3 reads CAISKTGAQSRLFF. DNA of the CDR3: TGTGCCATCAGTAAGACAGGGGCCCAAAGCCGGCTGTTTTTT. The genes are TRBV10-3 and TRBJ1-4; 8 bases line up with TRBD1. The CDR3 spans 14 residues. Germline lookup yields CDR1 ENHRY and CDR2 SYGVKD. V was clipped by 5 bases and J by 14 bases; unmatched bases: 13.

This clonotype showed up just a few times. The rearrangement links TRBV18 to TRBJ1-2, with TRBD1 as a possible D gene (5 bases). With 2 bases removed from V and 8 bases from J, the gap between germline ends came to 9 bases. The CDR3 covers 12 residues. Germline V gene sequence: CDR1 KGHSH, CDR2 LQKENI. The CDR3 sequence: CASSPSPGGYTF. The CDR3 region has the DNA TGTGCCAGCTCACCATCTCCAGGGGGCTACACCTTC. Complete variable domain (other parts from reference TRBV18 and TRBJ1-2): NAGVMQNPRHLVRRRGQEARLRCSPMKGHSHVYWYRQLPEEGLKFMVYLQKENIIDESGMPKERFSAEFPKEGPSILRIQQVVRGDSAAYFCASSPSPGGYTFGSGTRLTVV.

This clonotype was seen only a few times. The gene calls are TRBV28 and TRBJ1-5, with D uncertain. The CDR3 has 16 residues. CDR1 is MDHEN and CDR2 is SYDVKM in the germline V gene. Trimming cost V 5 bases and J 1 base, with 15 bases left between them. The CDR3 DNA reads TGTGCCAGCAGTCCAAGCGGGGTCGGGAGCAATCAGCCCCAGCATTTT. Translation: CASSPSGVGSNQPQHF.

The rearrangement uses TRBV9 and TRBJ2-2; 12 bases agree with TRBD1. V dropped 0 bases and J dropped 5; count of bases not matched to a gene: 5. The CDR3 length is 17 residues. Germline CDR1 reads SGDLS; CDR2 reads YYNGEE. CDR3 nucleotides: TGTGCCAGCAGCGTAGGAGGGACAGGGGGCACGACCGGGGAGCTGTTTTTT. This translates into CASSVGGTGGTTGELFF.

This clonotype has ten or more counts. This chain links TRBV29-1 with TRBJ2-7; 8 nucleotides match TRBD2. V lost 4 bases to trimming and J lost 12 bases; unmatched junction nucleotides: 11. Germline V gives CDR1 SQVTM, CDR2 ANQGSEA. This CDR3 has 12 amino acids. The CDR3 region is CSVATSAGGRYV. The CDR3 bases are TGCAGCGTTGCAACCTCTGCGGGGGGCAGGTACGTC.

This clonotype was counted at least ten times. Compared with germline, one end of the junction differs, possibly owing to a read error. The V gene is TRBV11-2, the J gene TRBJ1-1; D possibly corresponds to TRBD1 (5 bases). The CDR3 length is 15 residues. Germline V gene data show CDR1 as SGHAT and CDR2 as FQNNGV. The CDR3 region is CASSLVPGENAEAFF. The CDR3 region has the DNA TGTGCCAGCAGCTTAGTCCCGGGGGAGAACGCTGAAGCTTTCTTT. Variable domain in full (rest from reference TRBV11-2 and TRBJ1-1): EAGVAQSPRYKIIEKRQSVAFWCNPISGHATLYWYQQILGQGPKLLIQFQNNGVVDDSQLPKDRFSAERLKGVDSTLKIQPAKLEDSAVYLCASSLVPGENAEAFFGQGTRLTVV.

The table lists this clonotype with many counts. This chain connects TRBV19 to TRBJ1-2, with D unclear. The CDR3 totals 14 residues. Germline assignment: CDR1 LNHDA and CDR2 SQIVND (reference sequence). The germline V and J ends were trimmed by 3 bases and 4 bases, with 12 bases remaining between them. CDR3 DNA sequence: TGTGCCAGTAGTATCGACGGACGGAGCTATGGCTACACCTTC. Its translation: CASSIDGRSYGYTF.

In this sample, this clonotype turned up many times. The J gene is TRBJ1-6, the V gene TRBV20-1; D possibly corresponds to TRBD1 (5 bases). This CDR3 has 17 residues. CDR1 and CDR2 from the germline V gene are DFQATT and SNEGSKA (reference sequence). V was clipped by 0 bases and J by 5 bases, with 17 bases between them. This CDR3 reads CSARDPSSGGDNSPLHF. The CDR3 DNA is TGCAGTGCTAGAGATCCTTCTTCCGGGGGTGATAATTCACCCCTCCACTTT.

In nucleotides, the CDR3 is TGCGCCAGCAGCCCGGAGGGCCATGGCTACACCTTC. As protein: CASSPEGHGYTF. The gene calls are TRBV5-1 and TRBJ1-2, with D hard to call. The germline V gene has CDR1 SGHRS and CDR2 YFSETQ. The CDR3 spans 12 residues. V lost 4 bases, J lost 6 bases, and 10 bases lay in between.

This clonotype has only a few counts. The genes are TRBV29-1 and TRBJ1-2; unclear D gene. Between the trimmed V and J ends, which lost 6 bases and 5 bases, there was a span of 16 bases. Germline V gene sequence: CDR1 SQVTM, CDR2 ANQGSEA. The CDR3 extends over 13 amino acids. The CDR3: CSVEDGHRYGYTF. The CDR3 DNA sequence: TGCAGCGTCGAGGACGGCCATAGATATGGCTACACCTTC.

Only a few counts were recorded for this clonotype. The gene calls are TRBV30 and TRBJ2-1, with unresolved D. Looked up from germline, CDR1 is GTSNPN and CDR2 is SVGIG (reference sequence). Trimming pared 4 bases from V and 5 bases from J, leaving 12 bases between. This CDR3 contains 13 residues. CDR3: CAWTPNGHNEQFF. CDR3 bases: TGTGCCTGGACCCCTAACGGCCACAATGAGCAGTTCTTC.

The chain carries TRBV20-1 and TRBJ1-3; no clear D gene. V gave up 1 base and J gave up 2 bases, with 3 bases separating them. Germline V gene sequence: CDR1 DFQATT, CDR2 SNEGSKA (reference sequence). The CDR3 contains 12 residues. CDR3 region: CSARGAGNTIYF. In DNA form, the CDR3 reads TGCAGTGCTAGAGGGGCTGGAAACACCATATATTTT.

The genes are TRBV3-1 and TRBJ2-2, with TRBD1 matching over 9 bases. The CDR3 loop spans 16 amino acids. With V trimmed by 3 bases and J by 3 bases, 5 bases remained unmatched. The germline V gene has CDR1 LGHDT and CDR2 YNNKEL (reference sequence). The chain's CDR3 is CASSQNRGLDTGELFF. CDR3 nucleotides: TGTGCCAGCAGCCAGAACAGGGGGCTGGACACCGGGGAGCTGTTTTTT.

Many counts were recorded for this clonotype. CDR3 nucleotide sequence: TGTGCCAGCAGTTACTCGATAGCTGGTCAGCCCCAGCATTTT. Protein product: CASSYSIAGQPQHF. This chain links TRBV6-5 with TRBJ1-5; D is undetermined. Germline V gene sequence: CDR1 MNHEY, CDR2 SVGAGI. This CDR3 comprises 14 residues. With 0 bases removed from V and 6 bases from J, the gap between germline ends came to 9 bases.

This clonotype was found many times. The chain couples TRBV5-1 to TRBJ2-3, with 8 nucleotides matching TRBD2. V was clipped by 1 base and J by 1 base; unmatched bases: 2. The germline gives CDR1 SGHRS, CDR2 YFSETQ. The CDR3 is 15 amino acids. CDR3 in amino acids: CASSLKTSGTDTQYF. In DNA, the CDR3 is TGCGCCAGCAGCTTGAAGACTAGCGGCACAGATACGCAGTATTTT.